The 21 T cell receptor beta chains given below trace back to one sample, sequenced in a study of cytomegalovirus exposure and HLA in healthy donors. TCRdb's copy holds only in-frame clones and misses some; the assay was immunoSEQ multiplex PCR. The sample holds some 240,000 clones, 70% to 90% seen once. Material for sequencing was PBMCs. Receptors were obtained from a woman between 25 and 40 years old in good health and CMV-seropositive.

This chain uses TRBV30 with TRBJ1-1; 7 bases are shared with TRBD1. The CDR3 sequence is 15 residues long. Germline V CDR1 and CDR2: GTSNPN, SVGIG (reference sequence). V lost 4 bases to trimming and J lost 1 base; unmatched junction nucleotides: 9. The CDR3: CAWKPGGSRNTEAFF. CDR3 nucleotide sequence: TGTGCCTGGAAACCAGGGGGAAGTCGGAACACTGAAGCTTTCTTT.

The V and J genes are TRBV18 and TRBJ2-7; TRBD2 agrees at 10 bases. Germline lookup yields CDR1 KGHSH and CDR2 LQKENI. The CDR3 runs 15 residues. V dropped 0 bases and J dropped 4; count of bases not matched to a gene: 3. CDR3 DNA: TGTGCCAGCTCACCACCGGCTAGCGGGAGTTACGAGCAGTACTTC. Its protein is CASSPPASGSYEQYF. The variable domain in full, with the rest retrieved from reference TRBV18 and TRBJ2-7, is NAGVMQNPRHLVRRRGQEARLRCSPMKGHSHVYWYRQLPEEGLKFMVYLQKENIIDESGMPKERFSAEFPKEGPSILRIQQVVRGDSAAYFCASSPPASGSYEQYFGPGTRLTVT.

The chain recombines TRBV5-4 with TRBJ1-1; a possible D gene is TRBD1 (5 bases). Germline CDR1 SGHNT, CDR2 YYREEE (reference sequence). Trimming removed 1 base from V and 7 bases from J, with 14 bases in between. This CDR3 has 14 amino acids. As DNA, the CDR3 is TGTGCCAGCAGCTTGTGGCCAGGGAATGGTGAAGCTTTCTTT. Its translation: CASSLWPGNGEAFF. Together with reference TRBV5-4 and TRBJ1-1, the CDR3 gives the full variable domain: ETGVTQSPTHLIKTRGQQVTLRCSSQSGHNTVSWYQQALGQGPQFIFQYYREEENGRGNFPPRFSGLQFPNYSSELNVNALELDDSALYLCASSLWPGNGEAFFGQGTRLTVV.

The chain joins TRBV28 to TRBJ1-1; no firm D call. Germline V CDR1 and CDR2: MDHEN, SYDVKM. V was clipped by 2 bases and J by 7 bases, with 11 bases between them. This CDR3 contains 13 residues. CDR3 amino acids: CASSLPGEFEAFF. CDR3 nucleotides: TGTGCCAGCAGTTTACCCGGGGAATTTGAAGCTTTCTTT. The full variable domain, rest sourced from reference TRBV28 and TRBJ1-1, is DVKVTQSSRYLVKRTGEKVFLECVQDMDHENMFWYRQDPGLGLRLIYFSYDVKMKEKGDIPEGYSVSREKKERFSLILESASTNQTSMYLCASSLPGEFEAFFGQGTRLTVV.

The chain joins TRBV7-9 to TRBJ2-7; 10 nucleotides agree with TRBD2. CDR1 is SEHNR and CDR2 is FQNEAQ in the germline V gene (reference sequence). The CDR3 contains 15 residues. V shed 3 bases and J 5 bases; nucleotides not matched to a gene: 7. The CDR3 sequence is CASSFLELAGHEQYF. The CDR3 nucleotides are TGTGCCAGCAGCTTCCTTGAACTAGCGGGACACGAGCAGTACTTC.

The chain uses TRBV5-1 and TRBJ1-4, with D tentatively TRBD1 (5 bases). The V end lost 2 bases, the J end lost 4 bases, and 12 bases lay between the germline ends. Germline V gene data show CDR1 as SGHRS and CDR2 as YFSETQ. The CDR3 length is 15 residues. CDR3 in amino acids: CASSFGGFGNEKLFF. DNA of the CDR3: TGCGCCAGCAGCTTCGGGGGGTTTGGTAATGAAAAACTGTTTTTT.

This clone was recorded once. The chain links TRBV5-1 to TRBJ2-7; a weak D match, TRBD1 (6 bases). The CDR3 totals 15 residues. Trimming removed 5 bases from V and 0 bases from J, with 15 bases in between. Germline V gives CDR1 SGHRS, CDR2 YFSETQ. The CDR3 sequence is CASRISGVGSYEQYF. CDR3 coding DNA: TGCGCCAGCAGGATTTCAGGGGTAGGCTCCTACGAGCAGTACTTC. Full variable domain (rest looked up from reference TRBV5-1 and TRBJ2-7): KAGVTQTPRYLIKTRGQQVTLSCSPISGHRSVSWYQQTPGQGLQFLFEYFSETQRNKGNFPGRFSGRQFSNSRSEMNVSTLELGDSALYLCASRISGVGSYEQYFGPGTRLTVT.

The rearrangement joins TRBV5-4 to TRBJ1-2, with a weak D call TRBD1 (5 bases). The CDR3 has 16 residues. V was clipped by 3 bases and J by 4 bases, with 19 bases between them. The germline gives CDR1 SGHNT, CDR2 YYREEE (reference sequence). The DNA for the CDR3 is TGTGCCAGCAGCTCCCTTGGGGCAGGAAATTTCTATGGCTACACCTTC. This codes for CASSSLGAGNFYGYTF.

V gene TRBV2 combines with J gene TRBJ1-4, with TRBD1 identical over 10 bases. Germline CDR1 is SNHLY and CDR2 is FYNNEI. The CDR3 covers 11 residues. After removal of 5 bases from V and 15 bases from J, the junction contained 3 bases not matched to a gene. The CDR3 here is CASSSGTGVFF. DNA of the CDR3: TGTGCCAGCAGTTCAGGGACAGGGGTGTTTTTT.

The chain links TRBV25-1 to TRBJ2-5, with D maybe TRBD2 (6 bases). This CDR3 comprises 15 residues. Germline CDR1 MGHDK, CDR2 SYGVNS. The V and J ends lost 3 bases and 0 bases respectively, with 11 bases between them. The CDR3 loop reads CASSDGTWYQETQYF. CDR3 DNA: TGTGCCAGCAGTGATGGGACTTGGTACCAAGAGACCCAGTACTTC.

The rearrangement joins TRBV7-9 to TRBJ1-1; D remains ambiguous. Germline-derived CDR1 and CDR2 are SEHNR and FQNEAQ (reference sequence). With 7 bases removed from V and 9 bases from J, the gap between germline ends came to 15 bases. This CDR3 region has 12 residues. The DNA for the CDR3 is TGTGCCAGCAAGTCGGGAAATGGTAAAGCTTTCTTT. It specifies CASKSGNGKAFF.

The chain uses TRBV19 and TRBJ1-2; 11 nucleotides agree with TRBD1. The CDR3 runs to 13 residues. Germline V gives CDR1 LNHDA, CDR2 SQIVND (reference sequence). J was trimmed by 9 bases and V by 3 bases; bases with no gene match: 3. CDR3: CASSIGTGGSYTF. CDR3 in DNA: TGTGCCAGTAGTATCGGGACAGGGGGTAGCTACACCTTC.

The chain has TRBV5-6 and TRBJ2-7, with D perhaps matching TRBD1 (6 bases). The CDR3 is 12 residues long. Germline V gene data show CDR1 as SGHDT and CDR2 as YYEEEE. Trimming pared 3 bases from V and 3 bases from J, leaving 7 bases between. The CDR3 DNA follows: TGTGCCAGCAGCTCACAGGGCTACGAGCAGTACTTC. Translated, it gives CASSSQGYEQYF.

The chain combines TRBV28 with TRBJ1-1; 7 bases agree with TRBD1. Germline V gene sequence: CDR1 MDHEN, CDR2 SYDVKM. The CDR3 consists of 16 residues. The V gene end was trimmed by 8 bases and the J gene end by 2 bases; junction bases not matched to a gene: 14. CDR3 in amino acids: CASRPLTGEVNTEAFF. The CDR3 region has the DNA TGTGCCAGCCGTCCCCTTACAGGGGAGGTAAACACTGAAGCTTTCTTT.

In regard to this clone: Additional DNA sequences in this sample encode the identical CDR3. This chain links TRBV28 with TRBJ2-1, with TRBD2 as a possible D gene (5 bases). Germline V CDR1 and CDR2: MDHEN, SYDVKM. The CDR3 length is 17 residues. Trimming pared 5 bases from V and 0 bases from J, leaving 17 bases between. CDR3 sequence (DNA): TGTGCCAGCAGTCCCCCCTTGAGCGGAAGCTCCTACAATGAGCAGTTCTTC. Amino acids: CASSPPLSGSSYNEQFF.

V and J are TRBV10-3 and TRBJ2-3, with D unclear. The length of the CDR3 is 14 residues. Trimming left V 3 bases short and J 2 bases short, with 9 bases between. Germline lookup yields CDR1 ENHRY and CDR2 SYGVKD. CDR3 in amino acids: CAISDGEPTDTQYF. The CDR3, as DNA: TGTGCCATCAGTGACGGTGAGCCCACAGATACGCAGTATTTT.

The V and J genes are TRBV4-1 and TRBJ2-7; D is perhaps TRBD2 (6 bases). The CDR3 covers 15 residues. Germline-derived CDR1 and CDR2 are MGHRA and YSYEKL. Trimming cost V 1 base and J 7 bases, with 17 bases left between them. The CDR3 region is CASSQAPGGGKEQYF. CDR3 in DNA: TGCGCCAGCAGCCAAGCCCCCGGGGGAGGTAAGGAGCAGTACTTC.

The V gene is TRBV10-2, the J gene TRBJ1-1; a weak D match, TRBD1 (5 bases). The CDR3 has 17 amino acids. Deletions cut 0 bases from V and 0 bases from J, with 14 bases between. In germline, CDR1 is WSHSY, CDR2 SAAADI. DNA of the CDR3: TGCGCCAGCAGTGAGTCGATATGGGGGGATCTGAACACTGAAGCTTTCTTT. This sequence encodes CASSESIWGDLNTEAFF.

V gene TRBV6-1 combines with J gene TRBJ1-2, with 8 bases identical to TRBD1. This CDR3 has 16 amino acids. Trimming took 2 bases from V and 2 from J; bases not matched to a gene: 7. Germline CDR1 reads MNHNS; CDR2 reads SASEGT. In nucleotides, the CDR3 is TGTGCCAGCAGTGAATCGGTCGCAGGGGGCAACTATGGCTACACCTTC. Translation: CASSESVAGGNYGYTF.

This clone was detected only once. The sample contains more than one DNA sequence encoding this CDR3. CDR3 sequence: CASRGQGVDEQYF. As DNA, the CDR3 is TGTGCCAGCAGGGGACAGGGGGTCGATGAGCAGTACTTC. The chain recombines TRBV27 with TRBJ2-7; 11 positions agree with TRBD1. Per germline, CDR1 MNHEY and CDR2 SMNVEV (reference sequence). V shed 6 bases, J shed 7 bases, and the junction held 5 bases outside the gene matches. The CDR3 sequence is 13 residues long.

The chain employs TRBV21-1 and TRBJ1-2. TRBV21-1 represents a pseudogene. This CDR3 has 12 residues. The CDR3 reads CASSRGVTGYTF. Here the CDR3 DNA reads TGTGCCAGCAGCAGAGGAGTTACCGGCTACACCTTC.